Listed here are 19 T cell receptor beta chains from one sample, sequenced in a study of shared clonotypes between healthy human individuals. The repertoire was sequenced with immunoSEQ multiplex PCR; TCRdb's copy has only in-frame clones and lacks some. The sample shows 2 million to 3 million clones, approximately 94% of them seen only once. Sequencing was performed on naive CD4+ T cells from PBMCs. Specified subset: CD45RA+ positively selected. These receptors came from a man aged 18 to 30 in good health. Some clones in this sample may be carry-over from other donors' samples.

This CDR3 reads CASSWRVHQPQHF. CDR3 DNA sequence: TGTGCCAGTAGTTGGAGGGTCCACCAGCCCCAGCATTTT. The chain couples TRBV19 to TRBJ1-5; D remains ambiguous. The CDR3 length is 13 residues. CDR1 is LNHDA, CDR2 SQIVND, per germline (reference sequence). Trimming cost V 5 bases and J 7 bases, with 12 bases left between them.

The chain combines TRBV11-3 with TRBJ2-7; D ambiguous. Trimming stripped 1 base from V and 0 bases from J, with 7 bases between. Germline CDR1 and CDR2: SGHNT and YENEEA. The CDR3 runs 14 residues. The CDR3 spells CASSLGPDSYEQYF. In nucleotides, the CDR3 is TGTGCCAGCAGCTTAGGTCCAGACTCCTACGAGCAGTACTTC. Together with reference TRBV11-3 and TRBJ2-7, the CDR3 gives the full variable domain: EAGVVQSPRYKIIEKKQPVAFWCNPISGHNTLYWYLQNLGQGPELLIRYENEEAVDDSQLPKDRFSAERLKGVDSTLKIQPAELGDSAVYLCASSLGPDSYEQYFGPGTRLTVT.

Points on this clone: Other nucleotide sequences in the sample specify the same CDR3. The rearrangement joins TRBV5-1 to TRBJ1-4; unclear D gene. Germline values: CDR1 SGHRS, CDR2 YFSETQ. CDR3 size: 15 residues. V shed 0 bases and J shed 3 bases, with 9 bases lying between them. CDR3 residues: CASSLAGTANEKLFF. For the CDR3, the DNA is TGCGCCAGCAGCTTGGCCGGTACGGCTAATGAAAAACTGTTTTTT.

The chain has TRBV4-2 and TRBJ2-7, with D perhaps matching TRBD1 (5 bases). Germline assignment: CDR1 LGHNA and CDR2 YNFKEQ. The CDR3 totals 15 residues. V lost 4 bases and J 3 bases, leaving 16 bases between the germline ends. The CDR3 nucleotides are TGTGCCAGCAGCCTAAGAGACGACAGAGACTACGAGCAGTACTTC. This encodes CASSLRDDRDYEQYF.

V gene TRBV5-1 combines with J gene TRBJ2-7; 9 positions match TRBD1. Germline assignment: CDR1 SGHRS and CDR2 YFSETQ. The CDR3 runs 14 residues. V shed 3 bases and J 4 bases; nucleotides not matched to a gene: 5. Written as DNA, the CDR3 is TGCGCCAGCAGCTCGACAGGGGGGAGGTACGAGCAGTACTTC. Protein sequence: CASSSTGGRYEQYF.

This clone was detected once. This chain joins TRBV7-2 and TRBJ2-5; 9 nucleotides match TRBD2. Germline loops: CDR1 SGHTA, CDR2 FQGNSA. The junction had 9 bases not matched to a gene; V was cut back by 5 bases and J by 2 bases. The CDR3 sequence is 16 residues long. The CDR3 is CASSKSSGIFQETQYF. The CDR3 region has the DNA TGTGCCAGCAGCAAGTCTAGCGGGATATTTCAAGAGACCCAGTACTTC.

The DNA of the CDR3 is TGTGCCAGTTACAGGGAAATGAACACTGAAGCTTTCTTT. Translated, it gives CASYREMNTEAFF. V gene TRBV6-5 combines with J gene TRBJ1-1; D perhaps matches TRBD1 (6 bases). Trimming took 9 bases from V and 0 from J, leaving 11 bases between them. The germline CDR1 and CDR2 sequences are MNHEY and SVGAGI. CDR3 length: 13 amino acids.

Turning to this clone: Different DNA sequences within this sample yield the same CDR3. The chain joins TRBV28 to TRBJ2-3, with a possible D match to TRBD2 (5 bases). Germline loops: CDR1 MDHEN, CDR2 SYDVKM. Trimming removed 3 bases at V and 2 bases at J, with 9 bases between. CDR3 length: 14 residues. The CDR3 sequence is CASSLGGPTDTQYF. The CDR3 coding sequence is TGTGCCAGCAGTTTGGGCGGGCCCACAGATACGCAGTATTTT. Drawing the rest from reference TRBV28 and TRBJ2-3, the complete variable domain is DVKVTQSSRYLVKRTGEKVFLECVQDMDHENMFWYRQDPGLGLRLIYFSYDVKMKEKGDIPEGYSVSREKKERFSLILESASTNQTSMYLCASSLGGPTDTQYFGPGTRLTVL.

This sequence joins TRBV5-8 and TRBJ2-1; possibly TRBD1 for D (6 bases). This CDR3 spans 15 amino acids. Germline CDR1 is SGHTS and CDR2 is YDEGEE. Trimming took 4 bases from V and 13 from J, leaving 24 bases between them. The CDR3 reads CASSHRDRQGKVQFF. CDR3 bases: TGTGCCAGCAGCCACCGGGACCGCCAGGGGAAAGTTCAGTTCTTC.

The V call is TRBV5-1, the J call TRBJ1-1; D is possibly TRBD1 (5 bases). Germline V lookup: CDR1 SGHRS, CDR2 YFSETQ. The ends were cut back, 4 bases at V and 2 bases at J, with 12 bases in the middle. There are 14 residues in the CDR3. The CDR3 sequence: CASSQGPSNTEAFF. CDR3 bases: TGCGCCAGCAGCCAGGGCCCTTCCAACACTGAAGCTTTCTTT.

The chain combines TRBV7-8 with TRBJ2-2; D may be TRBD1 (6 bases). The CDR3 is made up of 16 amino acids. The V end was cut by 7 bases, the J end by 0 bases, with 15 bases between. Germline-derived CDR1 and CDR2 are SGHVS and FQNEAQ. As DNA, the CDR3 is TGTGCCAGCAACCCCCATTGGACAGCGAACACCGGGGAGCTGTTTTTT. This codes for CASNPHWTANTGELFF.

The chain links TRBV28 to TRBJ1-1, with D perhaps matching TRBD1 (5 bases). Germline V gives CDR1 MDHEN, CDR2 SYDVKM. CDR3 size: 14 residues. Trimming pared 2 bases from V and 4 bases from J, leaving 11 bases between. CDR3: CASSLGQGSTEAFF. CDR3 nucleotides: TGTGCCAGCAGTTTAGGGCAGGGCAGCACTGAAGCTTTCTTT.

Here the CDR3 DNA reads TGTGCCAGCAGCTTAGGTATATGGTACGTCACAGATACGCAGTATTTT. Its translation is CASSLGIWYVTDTQYF. The chain uses TRBV11-1 and TRBJ2-3, with D unclear. The length of the CDR3 is 16 residues. The V and J ends lost 1 base and 2 bases respectively, with 13 bases between them. Germline CDR1 is SGHAT and CDR2 is FQDESV (reference sequence).

Points on this clone: This same CDR3 is encoded by further DNA sequences in the sample. V is TRBV7-3 and J is TRBJ2-3, with TRBD1 identical over 9 bases. V trimming: 5 bases; J trimming: 3 bases; junction bases outside the gene matches: 3. There are 14 residues in the CDR3. The germline V gene has CDR1 SGHTA and CDR2 FQGTGA. CDR3 in amino acids: CASSPGTGTDTQYF. In DNA form, the CDR3 reads TGTGCCAGCAGCCCCGGGACAGGGACAGATACGCAGTATTTT.

In DNA, the CDR3 is TGTGCCAGCAGCCAAGGCCTCGGGCAGGGTGGAGAGACCCAGTACTTC. Amino acids: CASSQGLGQGGETQYF. The chain is built from TRBV4-2 and TRBJ2-5; the D gene is possibly TRBD1 (5 bases). This CDR3 has 16 amino acids. Per the germline V gene, CDR1 is LGHNA and CDR2 is YNFKEQ. V dropped 1 base and J dropped 4 bases, with 16 bases sitting between them.

This sequence joins TRBV7-2 and TRBJ2-5, with D perhaps matching TRBD2 (5 bases). The length of the CDR3 is 14 residues. Germline loops: CDR1 SGHTA, CDR2 FQGNSA. V lost 5 bases to trimming and J lost 5 bases, with 15 bases between them. The CDR3 loop reads CASSHGSTTETQYF. The DNA for the CDR3 is TGTGCCAGCAGCCATGGGAGCACAACGGAGACCCAGTACTTC. Full variable domain (outside the CDR3, taken from reference TRBV7-2 and TRBJ2-5): GAGVSQSPSNKVTEKGKDVELRCDPISGHTALYWYRQSLGQGLEFLIYFQGNSAPDKSGLPSDRFSAERTGGSVSTLTIQRTQQEDSAVYLCASSHGSTTETQYFGPGTRLLVL.

The J gene is TRBJ2-1, the V gene TRBV27; D unresolved. Germline-derived CDR1 and CDR2 are MNHEY and SMNVEV (reference sequence). This CDR3 is 15 amino acids long. Trimming stripped 2 bases from V and 6 bases from J, with 14 bases between. CDR3: CASSLGLERFNEQFF. CDR3 coding DNA: TGTGCCAGCAGTTTAGGGCTAGAGAGATTCAATGAGCAGTTCTTC.

For this clone: The junction departs from germline at one end; a sequencing error may be responsible. The rearrangement uses TRBV20-1 and TRBJ2-7; 8 bases align to TRBD2. This CDR3 region has 11 residues. Germline lookup yields CDR1 DFQATT and CDR2 SNEGSKA (reference sequence). CDR3 nucleotide sequence: TGCAGTGCCCCCCGGGAGGGGGGGCAAAACTTC. Translating it yields CSAPREGGQNF.

The V and J genes are TRBV7-2 and TRBJ1-2; a weak D match, TRBD1 (6 bases). This CDR3 is 16 amino acids long. Trimming took 4 bases from V and 6 from J, leaving 21 bases between them. Germline CDR1 SGHTA, CDR2 FQGNSA. The CDR3 region has the DNA TGTGCCAGCAGCTCCCGATATAGGGGGGATTCCGATGGCTACACCTTC. Translation gives CASSSRYRGDSDGYTF.